Listed here are 9 T cell receptor beta chains from one sample, sequenced in a study of blood T cell repertoires in COVID-19 (dated by TCRdb to 2019 to 2021). Preparation of the library involved the immunoSEQ multiplex PCR assay. TCRdb holds this immuneACCESS table with in-frame rearrangements only. Some clones are missing; in checked studies, unresolved V genes explain under half, and the rest has no known cause. The sample table contains 200,000 to 300,000 clones; only one count was recorded for approximately 90% of them. Over 7.5% of the sample is taken by the ten largest. Sequences were obtained from PBMCs or T cells enriched from blood (not recorded which). These TCRs come from a man aged 35 to 55 who had recovered from COVID-19.

The chain employs TRBV3-1 (or the pseudogene TRBV3-2) and TRBJ2-3, with 9 bases matching TRBD2. CDR3 length: 18 residues. Per the germline V gene, CDR1 is LGHDT and CDR2 is YNNKEL (reference sequence). The junction had 8 bases not matched to a gene; V was cut back by 0 bases and J by 1 base. CDR3: CASSQDRRREGGTDTQYF. In nucleotides, the CDR3 is TGTGCCAGCAGCCAAGACCGACGGCGGGAGGGGGGCACAGATACGCAGTATTTT.

The chain carries TRBV23-1 and TRBJ1-6, with 9 bases aligning to TRBD1. TRBV23-1 is treated as an ORF (open reading frame) with a function not yet certain. V dropped 2 bases and J dropped 6; count of bases not matched to a gene: 8. The length of the CDR3 is 17 residues. The CDR3 region is CASSQNGGQGGNSPLHF. DNA of the CDR3: TGCGCCAGCAGTCAAAACGGGGGACAGGGAGGTAATTCACCCCTCCACTTT.

This chain uses TRBV5-1 with TRBJ1-5; 9 bases are a match to TRBD1. Trimming took 2 bases from V and 4 from J; bases not matched to a gene: 1. The CDR3 totals 14 residues. Germline CDR1 and CDR2: SGHRS and YFSETQ. The CDR3 DNA is TGCGCCAGCAGCTTCGGGACAGGGAATCAGCCCCAGCATTTT. This encodes CASSFGTGNQPQHF.

The chain joins TRBV4-1 to TRBJ2-4, with 8 bases lining up with TRBD1. The junction had 4 bases not matched to a gene; V was cut back by 2 bases and J by 7 bases. From germline, CDR1 is MGHRA and CDR2 YSYEKL. CDR3 length: 14 amino acids. The CDR3 DNA follows: TGCGCCAGCAGCCAACAGGGGGCGGGCAACATTCAGTACTTC. This sequence encodes CASSQQGAGNIQYF.

The count of this clone is one. The chain employs TRBV2 and TRBJ2-2; tentative D call: TRBD1 (8 bases). Germline CDR1 reads SNHLY; CDR2 reads FYNNEI. The ends were cut back, 4 bases at V and 5 bases at J, with 14 bases in the middle. The CDR3 has 15 amino acids. The CDR3 here is CASSAGQGGTGELFF. CDR3 DNA: TGTGCCAGCAGTGCAGGACAGGGAGGGACCGGGGAGCTGTTTTTT.

The CDR3 DNA follows: TGCGCCAGCAGCCCTCAGGGTACCCCCTCTGGAAACACCATATATTTT. It is translated as CASSPQGTPSGNTIYF. The chain carries TRBV5-1 and TRBJ1-3; possibly TRBD1 for D (5 bases). V lost 4 bases, J lost 0 bases, and 14 bases lay in between. The germline V gene encodes CDR1 SGHRS and CDR2 YFSETQ. The CDR3 is 16 amino acids. Drawing the rest from reference TRBV5-1 and TRBJ1-3, the complete variable domain is KAGVTQTPRYLIKTRGQQVTLSCSPISGHRSVSWYQQTPGQGLQFLFEYFSETQRNKGNFPGRFSGRQFSNSRSEMNVSTLELGDSALYLCASSPQGTPSGNTIYFGEGSWLTVV.

The chain combines TRBV7-3 with TRBJ1-2; D not resolved. The CDR3 loop spans 14 amino acids. Germline-derived CDR1 and CDR2 are SGHTA and FQGTGA. The V end was cut by 8 bases, the J end by 6 bases, with 19 bases between. Here the CDR3 reads CASAPGREADGYTF. In DNA, the CDR3 is TGTGCCAGCGCCCCCGGTCGGGAGGCGGATGGCTACACCTTC. Full variable domain (remainder filled in from reference TRBV7-3 and TRBJ1-2): GAGVSQTPSNKVTEKGKYVELRCDPISGHTALYWYRQSLGQGPEFLIYFQGTGAADDSGLPNDRFFAVRPEGSVSTLKIQRTERGDSAVYLCASAPGREADGYTFGSGTRLTVV.

V gene TRBV7-8 combines with J gene TRBJ2-7, with D possibly being TRBD2 (5 bases). The ends were cut back, 0 bases at V and 2 bases at J, with 8 bases in the middle. There are 14 residues in the CDR3. In germline, CDR1 is SGHVS, CDR2 FQNEAQ. CDR3 sequence reads: CASSLAREAYEQYF. CDR3 DNA: TGTGCCAGCAGCTTAGCCCGGGAAGCCTACGAGCAGTACTTC.

This clone was seen ten or more times. Other DNA sequences from this sample encode an identical CDR3 as well. The chain is built from TRBV19 and TRBJ1-1; 11 bases are a match to TRBD1. CDR3 size: 14 residues. V dropped 3 bases and J dropped 5; count of bases not matched to a gene: 2. CDR1 is LNHDA and CDR2 is SQIVND in the germline V gene (reference sequence). DNA for the CDR3: TGTGCCAGTAGTATCCGGGACAGGGGGACTGAAGCTTTCTTT. Its translation: CASSIRDRGTEAFF.